One and the same sample provided the 5 T cell receptor beta chains below, sequenced in a study of shared clonotypes between healthy human individuals. Some clones are missing from TCRdb's copy, which holds only in-frame ones; the method was immunoSEQ multiplex PCR. The data show about 2 million clones, with about 94% seen just once and less than 1.5% held by the top ten. It was CD45RO-negative cells, positively selected for CCR7, that made up naive CD8 cells, with terminally differentiated effector memory CD45RA+ cells excluded. The material sequenced was naive CD8+ T cells sorted from blood. The receptors were gathered from a man aged 18 to 29 in good health.

The rearrangement links TRBV29-1 to TRBJ1-3, with D possibly TRBD1 on 6 matching bases. Germline CDR1 SQVTM, CDR2 ANQGSEA. This CDR3 comprises 13 residues. With 4 bases removed from V and 4 bases from J, the gap between germline ends came to 11 bases. The CDR3 here is CSVAGQLGNTIYF. The CDR3 DNA sequence: TGCAGCGTTGCCGGACAGCTCGGAAACACCATATATTTT.

This clone turned up a few times. Other nucleotide sequences from this sample produce the same CDR3. J is TRBJ2-6 and V is TRBV27, with TRBD2 as a possible D gene (5 bases). V lost 6 bases, J lost 1 base, and 13 bases lay in between. This CDR3 has 16 residues. CDR1 and CDR2 from the germline V gene are MNHEY and SMNVEV (reference sequence). In DNA form, the CDR3 reads TGTGCCAGCAGCCGAGGCCCGGGGTCTGGGGCCAACGTCCTGACTTTC. It is translated as CASSRGPGSGANVLTF.

The chain couples TRBV6-1 to TRBJ1-1; D gene unclear. The germline gives CDR1 MNHNS, CDR2 SASEGT. CDR3 length equals 14 residues. With 1 base removed from V and 5 bases from J, the gap between germline ends came to 11 bases. CDR3 coding DNA: TGTGCCAGCAGTGAAGACTCTGCATGGACTGAAGCTTTCTTT. Protein product: CASSEDSAWTEAFF.

The chain has TRBV11-2 and TRBJ2-3; D is tentatively TRBD1 or TRBD2 (6 bases each). This CDR3 spans 15 amino acids. In germline, CDR1 is SGHAT, CDR2 FQNNGV. The ends were cut back, 2 bases at V and 4 bases at J, with 13 bases in the middle. This CDR3 is CASSLSGEGADTQYF. For the CDR3, the DNA is TGTGCCAGCAGCTTATCGGGAGAGGGGGCAGATACGCAGTATTTT.

The chain uses TRBV19 and TRBJ2-5; 8 bases map to TRBD2. The CDR3 totals 16 residues. Trimming cost V 4 bases and J 0 bases; bases outside gene matches: 7. Germline V CDR1 and CDR2: LNHDA, SQIVND (reference sequence). CDR3 in amino acids: CASSTRLALYQETQYF. The CDR3 DNA reads TGTGCCAGTAGTACCCGACTAGCGCTGTACCAAGAGACCCAGTACTTC.